The clone carrying this T cell receptor beta chain occurred a few times. Its target is unknown. TCRdb processed the reads anew with MiXCR; each CDR3 protein has one entry. Of roughly 150,000 distinct CDR3 sequences in the sample, around 24% were seen once. The sample originates from a study of T cell repertoires in cytomegalovirus infection. Background on the study: Shared public TCR beta signatures pointed to both CMV infection and a matching HLA type.

Points from the study as a whole: Identification of carriers of CMV plus the relevant HLA was performed using cumulative public TCR beta family frequency. What dominated the ex vivo response were HLA-C-restricted CMV-specific TCR beta clonotypes.

Trimming removed 3 bases from V and 6 bases from J, with 20 bases in between. Germline loops: CDR1 SEHNR, CDR2 FQNEAQ (reference sequence). CDR3 length: 16 residues. The origin of this receptor is a human donor in good health (CMV status not recorded). Some clones in this sample may be carry-over from other donors' samples. The chain uses TRBV7-9 and TRBJ1-1; D is ambiguous. Specimen: PBMCs. CDR3 sequence: CASSFGMAGPRSEAFF. The CDR3 DNA reads TGTGCCAGCAGCTTCGGTATGGCAGGCCCTCGTTCTGAAGCTTTCTTT.